This T cell receptor beta chain was captured in a study of blood T cell repertoires in COVID-19 (dated by TCRdb to 2020 to 2021). With regard to the full study: Samples covering the acute and convalescent phases of COVID-19 were provided by collaborators in the United States, Italy and Spain. The material from the prospective study consisted of cDNA or gDNA derived from T cells, B-cell-depleted T cells, or PBMCs. The dataset comprised deeply sampled blood TCRbeta repertoires from subjects exposed to, actively infected with, or recovered from COVID-19. The repertoires were released in a freely available public database intended as a resource for research on the immune response to SARS-CoV-2. Samples came from the ongoing ImmuneRACE study (first 160 participants) plus 1,254 subjects from 6 global collaborators. Sample metadata almost always included a de-identified subject ID, COVID-19 status, age in years and sex. Where available, HLA class I and class II types were obtained from metadata supplied by the sample provider rather than from assay-based typing. Overall study outcomes, separate from this receptor: Clinical and demographic metadata were provided uncurated, with the amount varying by source and participant.

Trimming at the junction amounts to 2 bases on V and 2 bases on J, and the germline ends lie 14 bases apart. The CDR3 holds 15 amino acids from the cysteine to the phenylalanine. Here the CDR3 DNA is all that survives: 45 bases in frame from base 1. CDR1 is given as SGHRS and CDR2 as YFSETQ, both from the germline V gene. Regarding this clone: The antigen it recognizes is unknown. Base-call qualities are not available, and no considerably larger clone is one nucleotide away.

The immunoSEQ Assay, a bias-controlled multiplex PCR, was used to amplify TCRbeta CDR3 regions from genomic DNA. Per the source publication's procedure: Nucleated cell counts per sample were estimated from amplification of reference gene primers within the assay. To quantify the absolute abundance of each unique TCRbeta CDR3 rearrangement, sequence reads were collapsed and filtered. For each sample, productive Simpson clonality was calculated as the square root of Simpson's diversity index across productive rearrangements. Not all clones reach the TCRdb copy of this immuneACCESS table, which keeps in-frame sequences only. Checked studies attribute under half of the gap to unresolved V genes and leave the rest unexplained. The V and J calls and clone size come from that table; D and trimming were worked out from the DNA. Present in this sample are approximately 390,000 clones, roughly 87% of which were seen just once. The ten largest clones represent approximately 2% of the sample.

In the prospective study, participants were roughly 18 to 100 years old, resided in about two dozen geographic areas of the United States, and were enrolled through a virtual design. In the prospective study, participants were assigned to cohorts based on the clinical history participants reported in a screening survey and a study questionnaire. Each participant in the prospective study had whole blood, serum and a nasopharyngeal or oropharyngeal swab collected by mobile phlebotomists. Additional blood draws and questionnaires over an approximately two-month period could optionally be provided by prospective study participants. Before DNA extraction, prospective study blood samples were shipped either frozen or at room temperature.

Sequenced material: PBMCs or T cells enriched from blood (not recorded which). The TCR was taken from a woman between 35 and 50 years old with acute COVID-19. The chain joins TRBV5-1 to TRBJ2-7, and possibly TRBD1, on 5 matching bases. The CDR3 protein: CASSFAATGAYEQYF. The DNA sequence is TGCGCCAGCAGCTTTGCGGCTACAGGCGCCTACGAGCAGTACTTC.